The rows below give T cell receptor beta chains drawn from one sample of a study of identical twins. TCRdb ran MiXCR on the 5' RACE reads and lists one entry per CDR3 protein. The data contain roughly 220,000 distinct CDR3 sequences, around 6.5% of them seen just once; the ten biggest clones take up 13% to 15%. The same data also contributed to another study, on T cells expressing NK-cell markers.

The sample was CD8+ T cells sorted from blood. The receptors were sampled from a woman under 30 in good health. Each CDR3 is given with its conserved first and last residue. D genes are given only for firm matches. Rows may omit the clone size; those that give it use once, few, many or a size class.

v_gene: TRBV15; j_gene: TRBJ2-1; abundance: many; d_gene: -; CDR3aa: CATSRDGTLYNEQFF; CDR3nt: TGTGCCACCAGCAGAGATGGGACACTCTACAATGAGCAGTTCTTC
v_gene: TRBV7-9; j_gene: TRBJ2-1; abundance: many; d_gene: -; CDR3aa: CASNPTGRNNEQFF; CDR3nt: TGTGCCAGCAACCCGACCGGGAGAAACAATGAGCAGTTCTTC
v_gene: TRBV29-1; j_gene: TRBJ1-2; abundance: few; d_gene: TRBD1; CDR3aa: CSVPGQETFGYTF; CDR3nt: TGCAGCGTGCCGGGACAGGAGACTTTTGGCTACACCTTC
v_gene: TRBV7-9; j_gene: TRBJ1-1; abundance: many; d_gene: -; CDR3aa: CASKKGGWNTEAFF; CDR3nt: TGTGCCAGCAAAAAAGGGGGTTGGAACACTGAAGCTTTCTTT
v_gene: TRBV11-2; j_gene: TRBJ2-3; abundance: few; d_gene: -; CDR3aa: CASRPRMGDTQYF; CDR3nt: TGTGCCAGCAGACCCAGGATGGGGGATACGCAGTATTTT
v_gene: TRBV9; j_gene: TRBJ2-2; abundance: few; d_gene: -; CDR3aa: CASSVGTTGELFF; CDR3nt: TGTGCCAGCAGCGTAGGAACCACCGGGGAGCTGTTTTTT
v_gene: TRBV27; j_gene: TRBJ1-2; abundance: few; d_gene: -; CDR3aa: CASSLIYGYTF; CDR3nt: TGTGCCAGCAGTTTGATCTATGGCTACACCTTC
v_gene: TRBV27; j_gene: TRBJ1-4; abundance: few; d_gene: -; CDR3aa: CASSLMGTNEKLFF; CDR3nt: TGTGCCAGCAGTTTAATGGGAACTAATGAAAAACTGTTTTTT
v_gene: TRBV6-1; j_gene: TRBJ2-1; abundance: -; d_gene: TRBD2; CDR3aa: CASRTSGNNEQFF; CDR3nt: TGTGCCAGCAGAACTAGCGGGAACAATGAGCAGTTCTTC
v_gene: TRBV24-1; j_gene: TRBJ2-2; abundance: many; d_gene: -; CDR3aa: CATSDRGEQLFHGELFF; CDR3nt: TGTGCCACCAGTGATAGAGGAGAACAGCTCTTTCACGGGGAGCTGTTTTTT
v_gene: TRBV9; j_gene: TRBJ2-3; abundance: many; d_gene: TRBD2; CDR3aa: CASSVEWTSGGDTDTQYF; CDR3nt: TGTGCCAGCAGCGTAGAGTGGACTAGCGGGGGGGACACAGATACGCAGTATTTT
v_gene: TRBV12-5; j_gene: TRBJ2-2; abundance: few; d_gene: -; CDR3aa: CASEFGTGYTGELFF; CDR3nt: TGTGCTAGTGAGTTCGGTACGGGTTACACCGGGGAGCTGTTTTTT
v_gene: TRBV20-1; j_gene: TRBJ2-2; abundance: few; d_gene: TRBD1; CDR3aa: CSAWGPGQGNTGELFF; CDR3nt: TGCAGTGCTTGGGGGCCGGGACAGGGGAACACCGGGGAGCTGTTTTTT
v_gene: TRBV6-5; j_gene: TRBJ1-6; abundance: few; d_gene: -; CDR3aa: CASSAGGRVHF; CDR3nt: TGTGCCAGCAGTGCGGGTGGAAGGGTCCACTTT
v_gene: TRBV9; j_gene: TRBJ2-7; abundance: -; d_gene: TRBD1; CDR3aa: CASSGQGQYEQYF; CDR3nt: TGTGCCAGCAGCGGACAGGGGCAATACGAGCAGTACTTC
v_gene: TRBV9; j_gene: TRBJ2-3; abundance: many; d_gene: -; CDR3aa: CASSVDVPDTQYF; CDR3nt: TGTGCCAGCAGCGTAGATGTCCCCGATACGCAGTATTTT
v_gene: TRBV12-3/TRBV12-4; j_gene: TRBJ1-2; abundance: many; d_gene: -; CDR3aa: CASSALGGRWYDYTF; CDR3nt: TGTGCCAGCAGTGCTTTGGGGGGGAGGTGGTATGACTACACCTTC